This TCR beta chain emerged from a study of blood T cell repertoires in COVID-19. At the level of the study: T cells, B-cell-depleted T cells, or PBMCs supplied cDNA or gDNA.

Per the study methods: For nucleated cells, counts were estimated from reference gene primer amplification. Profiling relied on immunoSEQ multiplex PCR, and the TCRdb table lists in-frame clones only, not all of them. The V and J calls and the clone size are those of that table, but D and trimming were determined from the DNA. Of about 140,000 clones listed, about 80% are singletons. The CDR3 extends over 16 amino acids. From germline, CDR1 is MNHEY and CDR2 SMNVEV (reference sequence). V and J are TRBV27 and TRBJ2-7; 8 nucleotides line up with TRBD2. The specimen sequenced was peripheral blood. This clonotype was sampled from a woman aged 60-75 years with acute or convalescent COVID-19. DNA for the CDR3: TGTGCAGACTCAGAAGTCGGGGGGGAAGGAGGGTACGAGCAGTACTTC. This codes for CADSEVGGEGGYEQYF.